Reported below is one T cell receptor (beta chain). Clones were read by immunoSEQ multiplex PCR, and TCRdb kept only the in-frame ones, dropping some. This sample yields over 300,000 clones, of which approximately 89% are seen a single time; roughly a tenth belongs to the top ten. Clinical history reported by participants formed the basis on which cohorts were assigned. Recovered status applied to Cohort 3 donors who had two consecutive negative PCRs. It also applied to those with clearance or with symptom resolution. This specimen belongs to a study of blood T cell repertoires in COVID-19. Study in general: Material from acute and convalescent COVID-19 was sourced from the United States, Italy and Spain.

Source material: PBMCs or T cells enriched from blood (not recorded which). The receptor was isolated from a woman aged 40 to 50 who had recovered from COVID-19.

The CDR3 DNA follows: TGTGCCAGCAGAGAGAGCCAGGGTGCGGGGGGCTACACCTTC. This encodes CASRESQGAGGYTF. This chain joins TRBV9 and TRBJ1-2, with D tentatively TRBD1 (5 bases). Germline assignment: CDR1 SGDLS and CDR2 YYNGEE. V shed 5 bases and J shed 8 bases, with 19 bases lying between them. CDR3 size: 14 residues. The full variable domain, rest sourced from reference TRBV9 and TRBJ1-2, is DSGVTQTPKHLITATGQRVTLRCSPRSGDLSVYWYQQSLDQGLQFLIQYYNGEERAKGNILERFSAQQFPDLHSELNLSSLELGDSALYFCASRESQGAGGYTFGSGTRLTVV.